A single sample gave rise to the 17 T cell receptor beta chains below, sequenced in a study of blood T cells in healthy people across ages. Alongside a J-beta primer mix, a sample-barcoded 5' primer served in a second PCR lasting roughly 6 to 12 cycles. In TCRdb, the 5' RACE reads were re-called with MiXCR into one record per CDR3 protein. The sample has approximately 800,000 distinct CDR3 sequences, about 45% seen once; the top ten hold 15% to 20%. The material sequenced was blood. The receptors originated from an elderly man in good health.

This chain joins TRBV9 and TRBJ2-3; 13 bases are shared with TRBD2. Germline V gives CDR1 SGDLS, CDR2 YYNGEE. This CDR3 is 18 amino acids long. With V trimmed by 4 bases and J by 2 bases, 10 bases remained unmatched. The CDR3 reads CASSLGLAGDQITDTQYF. As DNA, the CDR3 is TGTGCCAGCAGCCTCGGACTAGCGGGAGATCAGATCACAGATACGCAGTATTTT.

The chain has TRBV3-1 and TRBJ1-1; D ambiguous. Germline CDR1 reads LGHDT; CDR2 reads YNNKEL (reference sequence). This CDR3 is 16 amino acids long. Between the trimmed V and J ends, which lost 0 bases and 4 bases, there was a span of 15 bases. This chain's CDR3 is CASSQDWEPKTTEAFF. The CDR3 nucleotides read TGTGCCAGCAGCCAAGATTGGGAGCCGAAGACCACTGAAGCTTTCTTT.

This clonotype was counted between two and nine times. The chain is built from TRBV6-6 and TRBJ2-7; 7 nucleotides match TRBD2. V lost 6 bases, J lost 7 bases, and 15 bases stayed unmatched. The CDR3 has 15 residues. Germline assignment: CDR1 MNHNY and CDR2 SVGAGI (reference sequence). The CDR3 here is CASRMSGGRSMEQYF. In DNA, the CDR3 is TGTGCCAGCAGAATGTCGGGCGGGAGAAGTATGGAGCAGTACTTC.

This clonotype appeared a few times. The chain uses TRBV5-1 and TRBJ1-1, with 8 bases fitting TRBD1. The germline V gene encodes CDR1 SGHRS and CDR2 YFSETQ. CDR3 size: 14 residues. J was trimmed by 0 bases and V by 7 bases; bases with no gene match: 5. The CDR3 coding sequence is TGCGCCAGCGGAGTACAGGGGGTGAACACTGAAGCTTTCTTT. Translated: CASGVQGVNTEAFF.

On this clonotype itself: A much larger clone is a single base away; this may be a read error. The V call is TRBV6-6, the J call TRBJ2-1; no clear D gene. Germline assignment: CDR1 MNHNY and CDR2 SVGAGI (reference sequence). V was cut by 6 bases and J by 4 bases, with 7 bases left in between. This CDR3 has 12 residues. The CDR3 reads CASRDVYNEQFF. The CDR3, as DNA: TGTGCCAGCAGGGACGTATACAATGAGCAGTTCTTC.

This clonotype has more than one count but fewer than ten. The chain couples TRBV3-1 to TRBJ2-5; perhaps TRBD2 as D (6 bases). The J call is doubtful: the DNA matches TRBJ2-7 better. The CDR3 is 14 residues long. Germline V CDR1 and CDR2: LGHDT, YNNKEL (reference sequence). CDR3 DNA: TGTGCCAGCAGCCCGCTAGCGTCTGGAAACGAGCAGTACTTC. Protein product: CASSPLASGNEQYF.

J is TRBJ2-4 and V is TRBV20-1; D gene unclear. The end of the DNA aligns better with TRBJ2-7, so the J call may be wrong. The CDR3 spans 13 residues. The germline V gene has CDR1 DFQATT and CDR2 SNEGSKA (reference sequence). The CDR3 region has the DNA TGCAGTGCTAGAGATAACAGTGAGTACGAGCAGTACTTC. Protein sequence: CSARDNSEYEQYF.

The chain joins TRBV20-1 to TRBJ2-3; D is possibly TRBD1 or TRBD2 (5 bases each). The CDR3 is 14 residues long. The ends were cut back, 2 bases at V and 0 bases at J, with 9 bases in the middle. Germline CDR1 and CDR2: DFQATT and SNEGSKA (reference sequence). This CDR3 reads CSARRDGSTDTQYF. As DNA, the CDR3 is TGCAGTGCTAGAAGGGACGGAAGCACAGATACGCAGTATTTT.

The chain carries TRBV7-2 and TRBJ1-5; TRBD1 agrees at 8 bases. Unmatched junction bases numbered 6, after V lost 5 bases and J lost 6 bases. In germline, CDR1 is SGHTA, CDR2 FQGNSA. The CDR3 has 14 amino acids. CDR3: CASSAQGAVQPQHF. CDR3 sequence (DNA): TGTGCCAGCAGCGCCCAGGGGGCGGTTCAGCCCCAGCATTTT.

Details on this clonotype: Given a much more abundant clone one base away, this may be a read error. CDR3 amino acids: CASSFEAGLVYEQYF. The DNA for the CDR3 is TGTGCCAGCAGTTTCGAAGCGGGCCTTGTCTACGAGCAGTACTTC. The chain links TRBV28 to TRBJ2-4; D is possibly TRBD2 (6 bases). The tail of the sequence fits TRBJ2-7 better, so the J call may be wrong. The germline CDR1 and CDR2 sequences are MDHEN and SYDVKM. The CDR3 has 15 residues.

The chain links TRBV25-1 to TRBJ2-2; no firm D call. The germline CDR1 and CDR2 sequences are MGHDK and SYGVNS. This CDR3 is 16 amino acids long. V lost 1 base, J lost 4 bases, and 13 bases lay in between. CDR3 region: CASSESLVASTGELFF. CDR3 coding DNA: TGTGCCAGCAGTGAATCTCTCGTCGCGAGCACCGGGGAGCTGTTTTTT.

V usage is TRBV7-8 and J usage is TRBJ2-7; 8 positions agree with TRBD2. V dropped 1 base and J dropped 2; count of bases not matched to a gene: 10. This CDR3 has 17 amino acids. CDR1 and CDR2 from the germline V gene are SGHVS and FQNEAQ. CDR3 amino acids: CASSLGYTSGLPYEQYF. The CDR3 DNA is TGTGCCAGCAGCTTAGGGTATACTAGCGGTCTACCCTACGAGCAGTACTTC.

The J gene is TRBJ2-7, the V gene TRBV25-1; 7 bases align to TRBD1. CDR1 is MGHDK, CDR2 SYGVNS, per germline. CDR3 size: 15 residues. The ends lost 3 bases at V and 0 bases at J; junction bases unmatched: 5. As DNA, the CDR3 is TGTGCCAGCAGTGACCCGACAGGGTCCTCCTACGAGCAGTACTTC. Encoded protein: CASSDPTGSSYEQYF.

This sequence joins TRBV30 and TRBJ1-2, with 8 bases that match TRBD1. The CDR3 is 14 residues long. Germline V gene lookup returns CDR1 GTSNPN and CDR2 SVGIG (reference sequence). The CDR3 here is CAGGPGGGYYGYTF. The CDR3, as DNA: TGTGCTGGGGGCCCAGGGGGCGGTTACTATGGCTACACCTTC.

This clonotype has only a few counts. The V call is TRBV10-3, the J call TRBJ1-2; 7 bases are shared with TRBD1. The CDR3 contains 14 residues. V was pared by 3 bases and J by 4 bases, with 5 bases of the junction left unmatched. Germline CDR1 is ENHRY and CDR2 is SYGVKD. CDR3 in amino acids: CAISDSGQIYGYTF. DNA for the CDR3: TGTGCCATCAGTGACTCGGGACAGATCTATGGCTACACCTTC.

This clonotype has just a few counts. In DNA form, the CDR3 reads TGCGCCAGCAGCTTGGAGGCAGGGGCATCCTATGGCTACACCTTC. Translated: CASSLEAGASYGYTF. The chain combines TRBV5-1 with TRBJ1-2; D is possibly TRBD1 (6 bases). Germline V gene data show CDR1 as SGHRS and CDR2 as YFSETQ. The CDR3 has 15 amino acids. Between the trimmed V and J ends, which lost 0 bases and 4 bases, there was a span of 13 bases.

The V call is TRBV3-1, the J call TRBJ2-7; 7 nucleotides line up with TRBD1. This CDR3 has 14 residues. Trimming took 2 bases from V and 3 from J; bases not matched to a gene: 4. Germline CDR1 reads LGHDT; CDR2 reads YNNKEL (reference sequence). The CDR3 bases are TGTGCCAGCAGCCAAACGGGACAGTTCTACGAGCAGTACTTC. Its protein product is CASSQTGQFYEQYF.